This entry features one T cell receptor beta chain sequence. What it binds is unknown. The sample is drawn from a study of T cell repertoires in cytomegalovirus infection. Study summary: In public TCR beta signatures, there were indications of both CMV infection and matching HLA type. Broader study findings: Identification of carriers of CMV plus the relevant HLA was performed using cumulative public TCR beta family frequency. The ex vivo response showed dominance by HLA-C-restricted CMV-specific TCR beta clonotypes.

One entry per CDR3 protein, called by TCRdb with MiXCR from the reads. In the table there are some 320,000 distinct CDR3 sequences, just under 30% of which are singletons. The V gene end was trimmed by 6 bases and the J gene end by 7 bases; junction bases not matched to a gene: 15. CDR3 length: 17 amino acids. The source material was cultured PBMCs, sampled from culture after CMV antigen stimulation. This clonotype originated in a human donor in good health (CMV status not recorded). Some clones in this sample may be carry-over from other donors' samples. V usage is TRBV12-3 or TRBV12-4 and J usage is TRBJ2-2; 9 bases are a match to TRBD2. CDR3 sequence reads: CASSQGISGSSDGELFF. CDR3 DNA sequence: TGTGCCAGCAGCCAAGGAATTAGCGGGAGTTCTGACGGGGAGCTGTTTTTT.